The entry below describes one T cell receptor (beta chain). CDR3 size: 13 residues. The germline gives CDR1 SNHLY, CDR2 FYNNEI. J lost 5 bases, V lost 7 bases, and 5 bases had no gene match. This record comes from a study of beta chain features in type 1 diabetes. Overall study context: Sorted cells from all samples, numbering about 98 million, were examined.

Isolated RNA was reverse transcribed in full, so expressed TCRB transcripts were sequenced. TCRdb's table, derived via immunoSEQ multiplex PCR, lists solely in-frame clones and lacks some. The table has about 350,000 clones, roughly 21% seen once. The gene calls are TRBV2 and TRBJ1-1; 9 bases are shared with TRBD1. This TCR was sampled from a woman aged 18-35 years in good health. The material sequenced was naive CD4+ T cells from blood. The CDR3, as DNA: TGTGCCAGCAACAGGGGGCGAGGGACTGAAGCTTTCTTT. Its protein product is CASNRGRGTEAFF.